The table lists the clone carrying this TCR beta chain with a count of one. The CDR3 length is 16 residues. With V trimmed by 1 base and J by 8 bases, 8 bases remained unmatched. Germline V gene sequence: CDR1 MDHEN, CDR2 SYDVKM. Produced via immunoSEQ multiplex PCR; TCRdb's table is partial and in-frame only. The sample yields about 300,000 clones, approximately 79% seen once. This specimen comes from a study of shared clonotypes between healthy human individuals. The donors, all of them Caucasian adults, lived in Nashville, Tennessee. A CD45RA-negative memory subset and a CD45RA+ naive subset were separated from the CD4+ cells.

Sequenced input: memory CD4+ T cells sorted from blood. The subset here: CD45RA-negative fraction. The clonotype originates from a man aged 25-45 years in good health. This sequence joins TRBV28 and TRBJ2-1; 10 nucleotides match TRBD1. The CDR3 sequence is CASSLSATGGEDEQFF. The CDR3 DNA reads as TGTGCCAGCAGTTTATCCGCGACAGGGGGCGAGGATGAGCAGTTCTTC.